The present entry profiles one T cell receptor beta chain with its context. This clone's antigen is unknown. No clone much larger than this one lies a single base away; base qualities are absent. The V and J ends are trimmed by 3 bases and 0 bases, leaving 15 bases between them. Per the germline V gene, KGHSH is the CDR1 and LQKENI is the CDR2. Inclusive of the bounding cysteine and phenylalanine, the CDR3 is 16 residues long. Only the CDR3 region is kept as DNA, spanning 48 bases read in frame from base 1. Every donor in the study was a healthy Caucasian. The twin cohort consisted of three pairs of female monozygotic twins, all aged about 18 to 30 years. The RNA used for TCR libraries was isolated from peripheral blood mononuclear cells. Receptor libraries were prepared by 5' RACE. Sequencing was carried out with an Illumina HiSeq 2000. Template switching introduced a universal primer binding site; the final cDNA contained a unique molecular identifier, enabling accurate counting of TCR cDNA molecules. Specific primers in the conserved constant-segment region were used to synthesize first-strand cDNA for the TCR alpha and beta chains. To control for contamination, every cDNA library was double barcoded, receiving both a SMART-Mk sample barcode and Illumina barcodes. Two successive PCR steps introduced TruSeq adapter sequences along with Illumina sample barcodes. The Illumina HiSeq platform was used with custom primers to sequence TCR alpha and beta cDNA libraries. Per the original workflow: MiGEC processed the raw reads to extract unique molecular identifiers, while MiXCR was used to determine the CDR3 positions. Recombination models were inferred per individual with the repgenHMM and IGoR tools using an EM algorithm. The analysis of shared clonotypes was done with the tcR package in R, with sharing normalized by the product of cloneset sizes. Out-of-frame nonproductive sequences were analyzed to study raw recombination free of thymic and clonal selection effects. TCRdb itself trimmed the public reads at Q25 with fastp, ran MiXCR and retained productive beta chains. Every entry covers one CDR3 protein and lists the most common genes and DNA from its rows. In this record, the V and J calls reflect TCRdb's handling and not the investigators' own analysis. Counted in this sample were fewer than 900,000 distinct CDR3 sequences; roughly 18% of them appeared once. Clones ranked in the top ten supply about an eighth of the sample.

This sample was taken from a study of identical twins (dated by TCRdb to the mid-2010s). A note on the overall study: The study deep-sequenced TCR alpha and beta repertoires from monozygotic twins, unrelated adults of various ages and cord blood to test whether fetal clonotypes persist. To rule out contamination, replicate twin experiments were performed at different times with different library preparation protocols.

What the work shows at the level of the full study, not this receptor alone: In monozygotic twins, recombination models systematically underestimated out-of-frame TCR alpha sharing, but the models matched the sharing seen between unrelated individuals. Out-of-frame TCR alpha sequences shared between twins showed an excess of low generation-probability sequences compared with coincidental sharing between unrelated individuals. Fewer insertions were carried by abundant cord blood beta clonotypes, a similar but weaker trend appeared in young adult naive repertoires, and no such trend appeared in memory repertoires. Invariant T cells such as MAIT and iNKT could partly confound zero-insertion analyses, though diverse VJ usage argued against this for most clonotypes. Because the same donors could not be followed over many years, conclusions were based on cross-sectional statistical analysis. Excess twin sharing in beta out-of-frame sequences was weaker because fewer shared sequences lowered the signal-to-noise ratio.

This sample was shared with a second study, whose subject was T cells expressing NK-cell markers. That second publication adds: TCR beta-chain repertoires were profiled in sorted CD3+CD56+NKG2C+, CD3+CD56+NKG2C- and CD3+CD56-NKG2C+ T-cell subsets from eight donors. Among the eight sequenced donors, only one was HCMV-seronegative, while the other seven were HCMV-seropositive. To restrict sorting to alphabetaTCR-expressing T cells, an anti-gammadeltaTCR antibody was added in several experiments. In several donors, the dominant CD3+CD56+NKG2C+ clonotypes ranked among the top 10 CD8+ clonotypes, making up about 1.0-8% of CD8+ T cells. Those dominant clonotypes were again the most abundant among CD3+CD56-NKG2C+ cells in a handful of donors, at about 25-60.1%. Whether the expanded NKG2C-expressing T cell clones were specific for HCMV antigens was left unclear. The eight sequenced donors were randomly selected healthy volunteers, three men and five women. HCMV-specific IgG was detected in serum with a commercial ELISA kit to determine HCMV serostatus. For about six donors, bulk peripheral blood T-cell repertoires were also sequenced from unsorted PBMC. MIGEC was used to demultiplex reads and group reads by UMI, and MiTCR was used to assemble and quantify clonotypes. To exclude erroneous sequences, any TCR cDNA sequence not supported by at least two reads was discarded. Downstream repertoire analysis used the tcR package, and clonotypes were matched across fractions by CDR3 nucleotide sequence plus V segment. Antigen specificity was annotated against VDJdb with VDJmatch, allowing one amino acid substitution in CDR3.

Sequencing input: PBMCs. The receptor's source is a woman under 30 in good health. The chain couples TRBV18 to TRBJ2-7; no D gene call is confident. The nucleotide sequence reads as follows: TGTGCCAGCTCACCGGCACTAAGCGCGAGCTCCTACGAGCAGTACTTC. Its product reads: CASSPALSASSYEQYF.